The subject of this entry is one TCR beta chain. RNA transcripts served as template for amplifying TCR beta CDR3 sequences. In the first round, RT-PCR was carried out with HTBI primers, and a multiplex PCR formed the second round. TCRdb ran MiXCR on the multiplex PCR reads and lists one entry per CDR3 protein. The repertoire holds 450,000 to 600,000 distinct CDR3 sequences, with 35% to 45% as singletons. Hyperthyroidism was new, under 2 months, in patients aged 18 to 65. The CDR3 is made up of 17 amino acids. Germline loops: CDR1 SGHTA, CDR2 FQGNSA. V lost 5 bases, J lost 4 bases, and 14 bases stayed unmatched. This entry comes from a study of Graves' ophthalmopathy and Graves' hyperthyroidism.

Sequenced material: peripheral blood or thyroid tissue (not recorded which). The TCR sequence derives from an adult man with Graves' hyperthyroidism. J is TRBJ2-3 and V is TRBV7-2; 8 nucleotides line up with TRBD1. CDR3 bases: TGTGCCAGCAGCGTAGTGGCTGGGGCAGGGGGCCCAGATACGCAGTATTTT. It is translated as CASSVVAGAGGPDTQYF.